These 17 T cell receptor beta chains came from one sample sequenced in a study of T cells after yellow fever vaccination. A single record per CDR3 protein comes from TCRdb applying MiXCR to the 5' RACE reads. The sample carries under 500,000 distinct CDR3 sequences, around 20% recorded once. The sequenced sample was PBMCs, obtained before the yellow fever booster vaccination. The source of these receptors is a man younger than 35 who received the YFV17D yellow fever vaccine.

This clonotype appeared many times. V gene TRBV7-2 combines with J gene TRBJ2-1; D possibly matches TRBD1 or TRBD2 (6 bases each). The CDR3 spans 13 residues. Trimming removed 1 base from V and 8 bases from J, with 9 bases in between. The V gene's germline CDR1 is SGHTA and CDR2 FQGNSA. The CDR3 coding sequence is TGTGCCAGCAGCTTAGTAAGGGGGGATGAGCAGTTCTTC. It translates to CASSLVRGDEQFF.

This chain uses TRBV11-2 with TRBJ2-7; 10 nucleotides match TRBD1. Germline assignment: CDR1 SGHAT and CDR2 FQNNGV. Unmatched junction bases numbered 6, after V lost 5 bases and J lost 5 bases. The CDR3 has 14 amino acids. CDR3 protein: CASSPRQGADEQYF. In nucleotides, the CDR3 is TGTGCCAGCAGCCCAAGACAGGGGGCCGACGAGCAGTACTTC.

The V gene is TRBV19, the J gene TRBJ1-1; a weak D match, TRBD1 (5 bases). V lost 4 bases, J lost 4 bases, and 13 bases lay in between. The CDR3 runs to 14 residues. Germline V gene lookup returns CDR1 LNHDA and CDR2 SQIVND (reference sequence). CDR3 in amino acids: CASSNVGRGTEAFF. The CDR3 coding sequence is TGTGCCAGTAGTAATGTCGGAAGGGGCACTGAAGCTTTCTTT.

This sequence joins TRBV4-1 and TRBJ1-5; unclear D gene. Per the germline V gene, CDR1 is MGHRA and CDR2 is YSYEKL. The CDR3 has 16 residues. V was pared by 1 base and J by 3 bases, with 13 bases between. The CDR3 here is CASSQVWSSINQPQHF. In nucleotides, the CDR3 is TGCGCCAGCAGCCAAGTATGGTCCAGCATCAATCAGCCCCAGCATTTT.

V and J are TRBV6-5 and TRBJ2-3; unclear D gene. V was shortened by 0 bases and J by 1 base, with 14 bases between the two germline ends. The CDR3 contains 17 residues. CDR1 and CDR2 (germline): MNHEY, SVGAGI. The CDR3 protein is CASSYSNYAARTDTQYF. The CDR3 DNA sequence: TGTGCCAGCAGTTACTCGAATTACGCGGCCCGCACAGATACGCAGTATTTT.

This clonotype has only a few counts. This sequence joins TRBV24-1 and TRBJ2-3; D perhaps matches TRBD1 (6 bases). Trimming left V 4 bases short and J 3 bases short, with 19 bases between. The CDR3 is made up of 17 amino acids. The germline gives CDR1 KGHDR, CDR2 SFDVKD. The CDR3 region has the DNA TGTGCCACCAGTGACCCCGCTTCAGGACAGTGGACAGATACGCAGTATTTT. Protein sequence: CATSDPASGQWTDTQYF.

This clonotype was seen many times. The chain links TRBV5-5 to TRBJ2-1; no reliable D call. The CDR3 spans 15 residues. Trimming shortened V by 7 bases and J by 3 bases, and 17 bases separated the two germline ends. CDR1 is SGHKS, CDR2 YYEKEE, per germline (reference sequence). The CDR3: CASARTSANYNEQFF. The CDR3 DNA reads TGTGCCAGCGCGCGAACCAGCGCCAACTACAATGAGCAGTTCTTC.

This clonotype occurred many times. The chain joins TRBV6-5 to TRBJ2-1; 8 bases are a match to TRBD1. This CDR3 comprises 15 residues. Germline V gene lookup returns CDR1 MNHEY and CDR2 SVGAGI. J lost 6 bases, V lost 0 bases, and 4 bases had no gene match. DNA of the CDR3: TGTGCCAGCAGTTACTCGACAGGGGTGGGCAATGAGCAGTTCTTC. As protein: CASSYSTGVGNEQFF.

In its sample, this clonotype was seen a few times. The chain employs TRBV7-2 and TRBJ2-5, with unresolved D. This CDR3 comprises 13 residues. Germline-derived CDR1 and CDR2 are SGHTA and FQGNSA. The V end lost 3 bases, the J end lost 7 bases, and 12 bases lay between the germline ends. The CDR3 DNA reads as TGTGCCAGCAGCTTCGGCCGGCCGGGGACCCAGTACTTC. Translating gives CASSFGRPGTQYF.

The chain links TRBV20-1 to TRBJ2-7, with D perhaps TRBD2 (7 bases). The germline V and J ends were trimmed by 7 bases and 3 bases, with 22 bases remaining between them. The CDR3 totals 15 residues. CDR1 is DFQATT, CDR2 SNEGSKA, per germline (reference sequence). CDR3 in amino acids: CSVSALLRGGYEQYF. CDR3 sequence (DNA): TGCAGTGTTTCGGCCCTTCTAAGGGGGGGCTACGAGCAGTACTTC.

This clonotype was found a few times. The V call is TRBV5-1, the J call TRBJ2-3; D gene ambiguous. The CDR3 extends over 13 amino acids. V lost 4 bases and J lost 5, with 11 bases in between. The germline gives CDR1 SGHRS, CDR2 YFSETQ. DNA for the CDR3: TGCGCCAGCAGCATGAGTTCTGAAGATACGCAGTATTTT. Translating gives CASSMSSEDTQYF.

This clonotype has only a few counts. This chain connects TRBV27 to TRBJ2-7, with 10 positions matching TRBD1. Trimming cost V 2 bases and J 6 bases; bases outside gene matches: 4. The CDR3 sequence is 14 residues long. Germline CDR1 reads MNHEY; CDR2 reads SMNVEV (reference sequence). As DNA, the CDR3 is TGTGCCAGCAGTTTAGACAGGGGGCAGGGCGAGCAGTACTTC. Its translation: CASSLDRGQGEQYF.

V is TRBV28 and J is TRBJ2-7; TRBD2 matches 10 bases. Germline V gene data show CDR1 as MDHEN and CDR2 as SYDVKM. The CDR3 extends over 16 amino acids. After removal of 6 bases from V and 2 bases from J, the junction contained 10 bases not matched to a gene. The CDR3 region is CASSFHTSGTPYEQYV. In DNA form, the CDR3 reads TGTGCCAGCAGCTTCCATACTAGCGGGACACCCTACGAGCAGTACGTC.

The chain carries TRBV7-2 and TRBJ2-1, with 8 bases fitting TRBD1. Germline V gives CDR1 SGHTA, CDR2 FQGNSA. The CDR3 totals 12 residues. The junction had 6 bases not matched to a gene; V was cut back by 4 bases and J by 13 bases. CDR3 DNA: TGTGCCAGCAGCTCCCGGACAGGGCACCAGTTCTTC. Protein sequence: CASSSRTGHQFF.

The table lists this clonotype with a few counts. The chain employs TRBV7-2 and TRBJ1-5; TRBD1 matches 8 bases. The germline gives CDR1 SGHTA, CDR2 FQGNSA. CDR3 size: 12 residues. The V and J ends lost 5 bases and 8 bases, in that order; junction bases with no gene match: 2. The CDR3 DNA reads TGTGCCAGCAGCGTACAGGGGGAGCCCCAGCATTTT. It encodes CASSVQGEPQHF.

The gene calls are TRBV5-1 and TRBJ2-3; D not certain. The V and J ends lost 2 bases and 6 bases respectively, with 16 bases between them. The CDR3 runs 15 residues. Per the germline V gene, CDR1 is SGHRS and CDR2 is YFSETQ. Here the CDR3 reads CASSFNSPPLDTQYF. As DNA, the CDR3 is TGCGCCAGCAGCTTTAATAGCCCCCCACTGGATACGCAGTATTTT.

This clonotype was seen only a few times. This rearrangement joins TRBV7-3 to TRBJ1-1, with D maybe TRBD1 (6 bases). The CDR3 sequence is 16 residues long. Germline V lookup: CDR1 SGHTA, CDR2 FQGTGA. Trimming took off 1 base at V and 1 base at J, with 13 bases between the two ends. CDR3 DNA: TGTGCCAGCAGCTTAATGCCCGGACAGAAGAACACTGAAGCTTTCTTT. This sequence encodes CASSLMPGQKNTEAFF. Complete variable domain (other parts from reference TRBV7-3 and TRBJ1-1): GAGVSQTPSNKVTEKGKYVELRCDPISGHTALYWYRQSLGQGPEFLIYFQGTGAADDSGLPNDRFFAVRPEGSVSTLKIQRTERGDSAVYLCASSLMPGQKNTEAFFGQGTRLTVV.